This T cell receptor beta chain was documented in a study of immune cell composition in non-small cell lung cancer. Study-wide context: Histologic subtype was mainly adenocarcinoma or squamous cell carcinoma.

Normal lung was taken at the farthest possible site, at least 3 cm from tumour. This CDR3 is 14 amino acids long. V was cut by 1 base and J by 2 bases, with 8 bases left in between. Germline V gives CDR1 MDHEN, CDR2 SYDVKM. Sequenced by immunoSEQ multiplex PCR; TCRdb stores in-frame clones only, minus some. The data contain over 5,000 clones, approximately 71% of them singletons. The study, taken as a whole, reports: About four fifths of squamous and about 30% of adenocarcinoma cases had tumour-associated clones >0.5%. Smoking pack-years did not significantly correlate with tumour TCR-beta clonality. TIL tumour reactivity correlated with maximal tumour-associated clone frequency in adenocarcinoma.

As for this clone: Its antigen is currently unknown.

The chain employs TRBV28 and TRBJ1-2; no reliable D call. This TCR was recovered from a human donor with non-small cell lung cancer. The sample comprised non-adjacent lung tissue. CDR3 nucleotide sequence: TGTGCCAGCAGTTTATCTACCCCAAACTATGGCTACACCTTC. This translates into CASSLSTPNYGYTF.